This TCR beta chain came from a study of CD8 T cells in ankylosing spondylitis. Study-level results: Disease-linked clones, CD8+, were relatively rare in peripheral blood. Reports of some motif variants in reactive arthritis synovial fluid and blood predate this one. Matched synovial fluid from ankylosing spondylitis patients was reported to be enriched for disease-linked clones. Several highly homologous variants made up a TCR beta motif that seemed to typify ankylosing spondylitis blood.

This CDR3 is built from 17 residues. V lost 1 base, J lost 0 bases, and 13 bases lay in between. The germline V gene has CDR1 SEHNR and CDR2 FQNEAQ (reference sequence). Points on this clonotype: Its antigen is as yet unknown.

5'-RACE, quantitative and with molecular barcodes, yielded the TCR beta libraries. TCRdb re-called the 5' RACE reads through MiXCR, storing one row per CDR3 protein. The sample includes roughly 450,000 distinct CDR3 sequences, about 24% of them seen just once. The clonotype originates from a male donor with ankylosing spondylitis. The chain uses TRBV7-9 and TRBJ1-3, with D perhaps matching TRBD1 (6 bases). Specimen: blood, either unsorted or a sorted T cell fraction (not recorded which). The CDR3 nucleotides are TGTGCCAGCAGCTTAGGTCTGGGGGCGAACTCTGGAAACACCATATATTTT. Translation gives CASSLGLGANSGNTIYF.